The subject of this entry is one T cell receptor (beta chain). This clonotype was seen many times. The specificity of this receptor is unknown. Per-base qualities were not stored, and no clone one base away is much larger. V is pruned by 5 bases and J by 6 bases, leaving 10 bases of the junction without a gene match. CDR3 length: 15 amino acids, cysteine to phenylalanine. Only CDR3 DNA remains: 45 bases, in frame from the first base. The data were obtained in a study of response to subunit inactivated influenza vaccine (dated by TCRdb to between 2018 and 2020). General notes on the study: To follow how T cells responded to a trivalent subunit inactivated influenza vaccine, the researchers relied on deep quantitative profiling of the T cell receptor repertoire. The paper as a whole reports these results and caveats: The authors proposed that each seasonal influenza vaccination may bring in only a limited number of new T cells.

Libraries were prepared through RT-PCR. The instrument given in TCRdb is Illumina HiSeq 2500. Using fastp at Q25 and MiXCR, TCRdb reprocessed the public reads and kept productive beta chains. Rows matching on CDR3 protein sequence are summarized as one entry with the most common DNA and genes. The sample includes roughly 500,000 distinct CDR3 sequences, with 25% observed a single time. Of the sample, approximately 1.9% is held by the ten largest clones. The source is a man in his fifties or sixties who received an inactivated influenza vaccine. Donor details come from another sample of the same person, matched by shared clones. Sequenced material: CD4+ T cells sorted from PBMCs, taken 5 days after vaccination. The rearrangement joined TRBV12-3 or TRBV12-4 to TRBJ2-1, and 7 bases in between align with TRBD2. CDR3 reads: CASSPVGTIFNEQFF. The base sequence is TGTGCCAGCAGTCCCGTTGGGACTATCTTCAATGAGCAGTTCTTC.